These 18 T cell receptor beta chains were sequenced from one sample in a study of beta chain features in type 1 diabetes. The sequenced template was cDNA made from the entire isolated RNA. Some clones are missing from TCRdb's copy, which holds only in-frame ones; the method was immunoSEQ multiplex PCR. The data contain fewer than 150,000 clones, about 7% of them singletons. Sequenced sample: central memory CD4+ T cells from blood. These receptors came from a woman in her 30s in good health.

This clone was observed many times. J is TRBJ2-1 and V is TRBV7-9; TRBD2 matches at 13 bases. V lost 4 bases to trimming and J lost 9 bases; unmatched junction nucleotides: 6. The CDR3 consists of 15 residues. Germline lookup yields CDR1 SEHNR and CDR2 FQNEAQ (reference sequence). CDR3 bases: TGTGCCAGCAGCTACGGACTAGCGGGAGTTGTTGAGCAGTTCTTC. As protein: CASSYGLAGVVEQFF.

In this sample, this clone is medium-sized. Compared with germline, one end of the junction differs, possibly owing to a read error. V gene TRBV28 combines with J gene TRBJ2-2, with a weak D call TRBD1 (5 bases). The CDR3 is made up of 12 amino acids. Per the germline V gene, CDR1 is MDHEN and CDR2 is SYDVKM. The CDR3 DNA reads as TGTGCCACCCCAGGGAACCCCGGGGAGCTGTTTTTT. It translates to CATPGNPGELFF. The whole variable domain, remainder taken from reference TRBV28 and TRBJ2-2, is DVKVTQSSRYLVKRTGEKVFLECVQDMDHENMFWYRQDPGLGLRLIYFSYDVKMKEKGDIPEGYSVSREKKERFSLILESASTNQTSMYLCATPGNPGELFFGEGSRLTVL.

The chain couples TRBV5-1 to TRBJ2-1; a weak D match, TRBD2 (7 bases). The germline CDR1 and CDR2 sequences are SGHRS and YFSETQ. There are 15 residues in the CDR3. Trimming stripped 3 bases from V and 12 bases from J, with 22 bases between. The CDR3 sequence: CASSSGGAGVGGQFF. The CDR3 bases are TGCGCCAGCAGCTCCGGGGGCGCGGGGGTAGGGGGGCAGTTCTTC.

The rearrangement joins TRBV5-6 to TRBJ2-7, with 7 bases fitting TRBD1. CDR1 and CDR2 from the germline V gene are SGHDT and YYEEEE. The trim removed 2 bases at V and 2 bases at J, leaving 10 bases unmatched. There are 16 residues in the CDR3. CDR3 protein: CASSFWDSRAAYEQYF. The CDR3 nucleotides read TGTGCCAGCAGCTTTTGGGACAGTCGGGCGGCCTACGAGCAGTACTTC.

The chain couples TRBV4-1 to TRBJ2-5; the match to TRBD2 covers 9 bases. This CDR3 is 14 amino acids long. Germline CDR1 and CDR2: MGHRA and YSYEKL. Losses at the gene ends were 6 bases for V and 4 bases for J; bases not matched to a gene: 6. The CDR3 reads CASSRVAGAETQYF. The CDR3 coding sequence is TGCGCCAGCAGTCGGGTAGCGGGAGCAGAGACCCAGTACTTC.

The sample holds a few counts of this clone. Here the CDR3 reads CASSLMKDRVIKNIQYF. Here the CDR3 DNA reads TGTGCCAGCAGCCTTATGAAAGACAGGGTCATAAAAAACATTCAGTACTTC. The chain employs TRBV13 and TRBJ2-4; TRBD1 agrees at 7 bases. The CDR3 totals 17 residues. Germline values: CDR1 PRHDT, CDR2 FYEKMQ (reference sequence). J gave up 4 bases and V 5 bases, and 14 bases lay outside the gene matches. The whole variable domain, filled in from reference TRBV13 and TRBJ2-4, reads AAGVIQSPRHLIKEKRETATLKCYPIPRHDTVYWYQQGPGQDPQFLISFYEKMQSDKGSIPDRFSAQQFSDYHSELNMSSLELGDSALYFCASSLMKDRVIKNIQYFGAGTRLSVL.

The chain joins TRBV6-6 to TRBJ2-7; maybe TRBD1 (5 bases). The germline CDR1 and CDR2 sequences are MNHNY and SVGAGI (reference sequence). The CDR3 runs to 12 residues. V was cut by 5 bases and J by 3 bases, with 8 bases left in between. The chain's CDR3 is CASSTQGYEQYF. Written as DNA, the CDR3 is TGTGCCAGCAGTACCCAGGGCTACGAGCAGTACTTC.

This clone was seen ten or more times. The rearrangement uses TRBV4-2 and TRBJ2-1; 7 nucleotides match TRBD2. Germline values: CDR1 LGHNA, CDR2 YNFKEQ. V trimming: 8 bases; J trimming: 2 bases; junction bases outside the gene matches: 9. The CDR3 is made up of 15 amino acids. CDR3 bases: TGTGCCAGCGGAAGTGCTAGCGGAGCCTACAATGAGCAGTTCTTC. Translated: CASGSASGAYNEQFF.

The chain links TRBV18 to TRBJ2-7; TRBD1 matches at 7 bases. CDR1 is KGHSH, CDR2 LQKENI, per germline. V lost 3 bases, J lost 6 bases, and 8 bases stayed unmatched. The CDR3 totals 14 residues. CDR3 bases: TGTGCCAGCTCACCCAGACAGGGTATGGGCGAGCAGTACTTC. Its protein product is CASSPRQGMGEQYF. The full variable domain, in which reference TRBV18 and TRBJ2-7 provide the parts outside the CDR3, is NAGVMQNPRHLVRRRGQEARLRCSPMKGHSHVYWYRQLPEEGLKFMVYLQKENIIDESGMPKERFSAEFPKEGPSILRIQQVVRGDSAAYFCASSPRQGMGEQYFGPGTRLTVT.

This clone was detected a few times. The CDR3 sequence is CASSQARRQGVEKLFF. The CDR3 nucleotides are TGCGCCAGCAGCCAAGCCCGACGACAGGGGGTGGAAAAACTGTTTTTT. The chain joins TRBV4-3 to TRBJ1-4; 9 nucleotides align to TRBD1. CDR1 and CDR2 from the germline V gene are LGHNA and YSLEER. The J segment lost 8 bases and the V segment lost 1 base, leaving 8 bases of the junction unmatched. The CDR3 length is 16 residues.

This clone was detected a few times. V gene TRBV9 combines with J gene TRBJ2-3; TRBD1 aligns across 9 bases. J lost 12 bases, V lost 3 bases, and 11 bases had no gene match. CDR1 and CDR2 (germline): SGDLS, YYNGEE. The CDR3 has 14 amino acids. CDR3 sequence: CASSATGGEISQYF. CDR3 bases: TGTGCCAGCAGCGCGACAGGGGGGGAAATCTCCCAGTATTTT.

V gene TRBV2 combines with J gene TRBJ2-1, with 7 positions matching TRBD1. Germline-derived CDR1 and CDR2 are SNHLY and FYNNEI. The CDR3 has 14 residues. With V trimmed by 7 bases and J by 0 bases, 3 bases remained unmatched. The CDR3 DNA sequence: TGTGCCAGCAAAGACAGGGTCTCCTACAATGAGCAGTTCTTC. It codes for CASKDRVSYNEQFF.

Many counts were recorded for this clone. The chain couples TRBV6-1 to TRBJ2-1; 10 bases fit TRBD1. The CDR3 has 12 amino acids. Germline assignment: CDR1 MNHNS and CDR2 SASEGT. V lost 6 bases to trimming and J lost 15 bases; unmatched junction nucleotides: 8. The CDR3 DNA reads as TGTGCCAGCAGCGGACAGGGGGGGAGGCGGTTCTTC. Its translation: CASSGQGGRRFF.

There are many counts of this clone. The V call is TRBV2, the J call TRBJ1-5; TRBD1 is a possible D gene (6 bases). The CDR3 contains 13 residues. The germline V and J ends were trimmed by 5 bases and 5 bases, with 10 bases remaining between them. Germline values: CDR1 SNHLY, CDR2 FYNNEI. The CDR3 is CASSRDTYQPQHF. CDR3 in DNA: TGTGCCAGCAGTCGGGACACCTATCAGCCCCAGCATTTT.

This clone was recorded a few times. V is TRBV18 and J is TRBJ2-3; a possible D gene is TRBD2 (5 bases). This CDR3 has 14 residues. CDR1 and CDR2 (germline): KGHSH, LQKENI. Trimming removed 3 bases at V and 15 bases at J, with 22 bases between. The CDR3 DNA reads TGTGCCAGCTCACCCGGGGATCTGGGGTCCCGCGCCTATTTT. Translated: CASSPGDLGSRAYF.

J is TRBJ2-1 and V is TRBV6-5, with D possibly matching TRBD2 (5 bases). This CDR3 is 12 amino acids long. Germline V gene lookup returns CDR1 MNHEY and CDR2 SVGAGI. Deletions cut 5 bases from V and 6 bases from J, with 8 bases between. In DNA form, the CDR3 reads TGTGCCAGCAGTAGTCTAGCCAATGAGCAGTTCTTC. Encoded protein: CASSSLANEQFF.

This clone was recorded many times. This chain uses TRBV7-2 with TRBJ2-1; possibly TRBD2 for D (5 bases). Germline CDR1 SGHTA, CDR2 FQGNSA. This CDR3 contains 16 residues. V dropped 5 bases and J dropped 0 bases, with 14 bases sitting between them. DNA of the CDR3: TGTGCCAGCAGCCGATCCGCGGGTTCCTCCTACAATGAGCAGTTCTTC. It translates to CASSRSAGSSYNEQFF.

This clone came up a few times. This chain uses TRBV6-5 with TRBJ2-4, with TRBD2 matching over 8 bases. The CDR3 is 14 residues long. Germline values: CDR1 MNHEY, CDR2 SVGAGI. V shed 5 bases and J 7 bases; nucleotides not matched to a gene: 7. CDR3 DNA sequence: TGTGCCAGCAGTACCCGGGAGGGGCTCAACATTCAGTACTTC. It encodes CASSTREGLNIQYF.